The clone carrying this TCR beta chain was seen repeatedly, ten times or more. The data are from a study of CD8+CD57+ T cells in acquired aplastic anemia. Profiling of TCR beta VDJ combinations and CDR3 sequences used genomic DNA as template. TCRdb reprocessed the reads via MiXCR and lists one record per CDR3 protein. Found here are some 130,000 distinct CDR3 sequences, around 46% of them singletons; the top ten hold about 2.5%. V lost 1 base to trimming and J lost 0 bases, with 7 bases between them. This CDR3 is built from 14 residues. Germline V gives CDR1 LGHNT, CDR2 FRNRAP. The chain employs TRBV12-5 and TRBJ2-7, with D perhaps TRBD1 (5 bases). Sequenced sample: sorted CD4+, CD8+, or CD8+CD57+ T cells (not recorded which) from PBMCs. The source of this sequence is a human donor in good health, serving as a control. Written as DNA, the CDR3 is TGTGCTAGTGGTTTGGGGGGCCTCTCCTACGAGCAGTACTTC. Protein product: CASGLGGLSYEQYF.